A selection of T cell receptor beta chains follows, all from one sample in a study of cytomegalovirus exposure and HLA in healthy donors. The method was immunoSEQ multiplex PCR; TCRdb's version includes in-frame clones alone and lacks a portion of them. The sample has roughly 120,000 clones; roughly 82% are singletons. The sample was PBMCs. The receptors come from a woman in her forties in good health and CMV-seropositive. Both conserved end residues are part of each CDR3.

v_gene	j_gene	CDR3aa
TRBV7-9	TRBJ1-1	CASSAKLRDEAFF
TRBV5-1	TRBJ2-7	CASSLLAGDEQYF
TRBV2	TRBJ1-1	CASRDQGQGVVAFF
TRBV11-2	TRBJ2-3	CASSPDGTYTQYF
TRBV11-2	TRBJ2-7	CASSFLSLLVYEQYF
TRBV5-1	TRBJ1-1	CASSEGGSTEAFF
TRBV19	TRBJ1-1	CASSEGTGGLAFF
TRBV9	TRBJ2-1	CASSVGPGTMINEQFF
TRBV2	TRBJ1-2	CASRITRNGYTF
TRBV5-1	TRBJ1-2	CASSSDRGKEGYTF
TRBV5-5	TRBJ1-4	CASSLLAGEKLFF
TRBV7-8	TRBJ2-7	CASRDPGGSYEQYF
TRBV4-1	TRBJ2-7	CASSQSTASVLREQYF
TRBV6-1	TRBJ1-1	CASRWALLTEAFF
TRBV28	TRBJ2-7	CASSLSSGYDYEQYF
TRBV7-9	TRBJ2-3	CASSLLGGGRPDTQYF
TRBV5-6	TRBJ2-7	CASSLTFGVTAPSYEQYF
TRBV28	TRBJ2-7	CASRSGGLDYEQYF
TRBV18	TRBJ2-7	CASSPAVQGSYEQYF
TRBV7-8	TRBJ2-5	CASSKPGLAGEETQYF
TRBV10-2	TRBJ1-1	CASSLGQGVSTEAFF
TRBV9	TRBJ1-4	CASSVAPGESYEKLFF
TRBV5-1	TRBJ2-7	CASSKTGYEQYF
TRBV7-8	TRBJ1-5	CASSLSLGNQPQHF
TRBV2	TRBJ2-7	CASSDDWTYEQYF
TRBV5-1	TRBJ2-1	CASSPVAGGVSYNEQFF
TRBV6-6	TRBJ1-5	CASSYGTEGNQPQHF
TRBV6-5	TRBJ1-1	CASSYGRGRAEAFF
TRBV6-1	TRBJ2-6	CASSPGQVRANVLTF
TRBV7-3	TRBJ2-3	CASSLTRDRGDTQYF
TRBV6-6	TRBJ2-3	CASGTSGALDTQYF
TRBV6-6	TRBJ2-1	CASSYSGTSGRNEQFF
TRBV18	TRBJ2-4	CASSPSDRGLSKNIQYF
TRBV6-5	TRBJ2-2	CASRPGQGMNGELFF
TRBV5-4	TRBJ1-1	CASSLDFAEAFF
TRBV18	TRBJ1-5	CASSPETGGNQPQHF
TRBV2	TRBJ1-1	CASSEEIQGTEAFF